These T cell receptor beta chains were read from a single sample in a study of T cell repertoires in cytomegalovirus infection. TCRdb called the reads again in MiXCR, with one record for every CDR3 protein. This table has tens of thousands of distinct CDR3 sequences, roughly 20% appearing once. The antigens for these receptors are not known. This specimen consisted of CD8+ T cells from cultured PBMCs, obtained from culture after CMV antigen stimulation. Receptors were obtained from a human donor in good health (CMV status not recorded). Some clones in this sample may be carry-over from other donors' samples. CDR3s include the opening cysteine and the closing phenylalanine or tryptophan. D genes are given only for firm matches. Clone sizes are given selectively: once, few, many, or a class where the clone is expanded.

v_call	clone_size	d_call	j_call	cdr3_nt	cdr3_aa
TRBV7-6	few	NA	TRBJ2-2	TGTGCCAGCAGCTTACGAGGGAACACCGGGGAGCTGTTTTTT	CASSLRGNTGELFF
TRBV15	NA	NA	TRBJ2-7	TGTGCCACCAGCGATGGGGGCCTCGAGCAGTACTTC	CATSDGGLEQYF
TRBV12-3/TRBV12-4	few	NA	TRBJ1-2	TGTGCCAGCAGTCTATTTCCCACAGATGACGTTCATGGCTACACCTTC	CASSLFPTDDVHGYTF
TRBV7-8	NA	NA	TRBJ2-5	TGTGCCAGCAGCTTAGTGGGGCAAAAGTGGGAGACCCAGTACTTC	CASSLVGQKWETQYF
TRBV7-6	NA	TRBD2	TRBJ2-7	TGTGCCAGCAGCTTAGGGGCTAGCGGGGGGAACGAGCAGTACTTC	CASSLGASGGNEQYF
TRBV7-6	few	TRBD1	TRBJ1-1	TGTGCCAGCAGCTTAAGACAGGGAGGGTATTGGGACACTGAAGCTTTCTTT	CASSLRQGGYWDTEAFF
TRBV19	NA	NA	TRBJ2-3	TGTGCCAGTAGTATTGGATCGGCCTGGCCGGGGACGCAGTATTTT	CASSIGSAWPGTQYF
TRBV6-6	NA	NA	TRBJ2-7	TGTGCCAGCATGGAGGGACAGACGACCTACGAGCAGTACTTC	CASMEGQTTYEQYF
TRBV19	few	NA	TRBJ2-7	TGTGCCAGTAGTATCGGGGGCGCGGGGGAGCAGTACTTC	CASSIGGAGEQYF
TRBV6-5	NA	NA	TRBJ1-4	TGTGCCAGCGCGGATAATGAAAAACTGTTTTTT	CASADNEKLFF
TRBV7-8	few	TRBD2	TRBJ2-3	TGTGCCAGCAGCCCGGCACTAGCGGGCACAGATACGCAGTATTTT	CASSPALAGTDTQYF
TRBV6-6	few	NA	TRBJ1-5	TGTGCCAGCAGTTTGAGCTCGTCGGGCAATCAGCCCCAGCATTTT	CASSLSSSGNQPQHF
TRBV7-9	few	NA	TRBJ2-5	TGTGCCAGCAGCTCCCGGGACCGGGGGAGAGTCCAAGAGACCCAGTACTTC	CASSSRDRGRVQETQYF
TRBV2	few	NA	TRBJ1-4	TGTGCCAGCTACCCTTCCTGGGATTCAACTAATGAAAAACTGTTTTTT	CASYPSWDSTNEKLFF
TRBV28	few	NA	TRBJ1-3	TGTGCCAGCAGTCCTTGGGGGGGTCAGAACACCATATATTTT	CASSPWGGQNTIYF
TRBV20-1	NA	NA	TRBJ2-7	TGCAGTGCTAAGGAGGGGGTCGAGCAGTACTTC	CSAKEGVEQYF
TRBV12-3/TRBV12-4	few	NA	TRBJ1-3	TGTGCCAGCAGTTTTGGGGTGACGGGAAACACCATATATTTT	CASSFGVTGNTIYF
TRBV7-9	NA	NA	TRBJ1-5	TGTGCCAGCAGCATCCTTTCGGATCAGCCCCAGCATTTT	CASSILSDQPQHF
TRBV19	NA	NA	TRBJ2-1	TGTGCCAGTAGTATAGCGGAGGATCCAGTGGATGAGCAGTTCTTC	CASSIAEDPVDEQFF
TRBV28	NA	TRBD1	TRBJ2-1	TGTGCCAGCAGTTTCCACCAGACAGGGGCCAACAATGAGCAGTTCTTC	CASSFHQTGANNEQFF
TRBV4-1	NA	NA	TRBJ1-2	TGCGCCAGCAGCCAAGGAGGCGGGGGCGGACGATATGGCTACACCTTC	CASSQGGGGGRYGYTF
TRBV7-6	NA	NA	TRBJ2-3	TGTGCCAGCAGCTTAAAGGGCCCCCCCGTCACAGATACGCAGTATTTT	CASSLKGPPVTDTQYF
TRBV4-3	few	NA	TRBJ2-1	TGCGCCAGCAGCCAAGATCCCCGGTCTGGAGGTGAGCAGTTCTTC	CASSQDPRSGGEQFF
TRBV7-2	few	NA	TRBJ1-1	TGTGCCAGCAGCATCCCGGGAGGACGTACTGAAGCTTTCTTT	CASSIPGGRTEAFF
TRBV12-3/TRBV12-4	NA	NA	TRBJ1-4	TGTGCCAGCAGTTTTACGGCGGTTATTAATGAAAAACTGTTTTTT	CASSFTAVINEKLFF
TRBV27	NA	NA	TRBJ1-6	TGTGCCAGCACCTCGGGAACCTATAATTCACCCCTCCACTTT	CASTSGTYNSPLHF
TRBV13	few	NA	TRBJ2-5	TGTGCCAGCAGCCCAGGACAGCCCGAGACCCAGTACTTC	CASSPGQPETQYF
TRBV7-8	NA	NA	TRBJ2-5	TGTGCCAGCAGCCCCGGAGGGGCCCGGGAGACCCAGTACTTC	CASSPGGARETQYF
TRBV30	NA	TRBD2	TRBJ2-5	TGTGCCTGGAGTTCAGGGCGGGGGGCCGGAGAGACCCAGTACTTC	CAWSSGRGAGETQYF
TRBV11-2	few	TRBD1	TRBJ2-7	TGTGCCAGCAGCTGGGACAGAGTCTACGAGCAGTACTTC	CASSWDRVYEQYF
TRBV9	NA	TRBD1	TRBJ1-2	TGTGCCAGCAGCGTAGCCGTACACGACAGGGGAGGCTATGGCTACACCTTC	CASSVAVHDRGGYGYTF
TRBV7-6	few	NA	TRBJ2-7	TGTGCCAGCAGCTTAAAGGTCTACGAGCAGTACTTC	CASSLKVYEQYF
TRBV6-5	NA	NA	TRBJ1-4	TGTGCCAGCAGTTACGAAGCAGGAACAACTAATGAAAAACTGTTTTTT	CASSYEAGTTNEKLFF
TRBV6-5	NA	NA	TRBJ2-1	TGTGCCCGCAGCTCTAGCGACTACAATGAGCAGTTCTTC	CARSSSDYNEQFF
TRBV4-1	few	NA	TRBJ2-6	TGCGCCAGCAGCCAATCAGGCCGCTCTGGGGCCAACGTCCTGACTTTC	CASSQSGRSGANVLTF
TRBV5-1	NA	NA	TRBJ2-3	TGCGCCAGCAGCTTGGCTGCTACTAGCACAGATACGCAGTATTTT	CASSLAATSTDTQYF
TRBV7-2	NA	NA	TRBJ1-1	TGTGCCAGCAGCTTAGTCGGGGGCGGGGACACTGAAGCTTTCTTT	CASSLVGGGDTEAFF
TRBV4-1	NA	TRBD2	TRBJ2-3	TGCGCCAGCAGCCACGGCGGGGGGGCGGATACGCAGTATTTT	CASSHGGGADTQYF
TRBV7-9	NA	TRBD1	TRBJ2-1	TGTGCCAGCAGCCCAGGCTGGACAGGGGGATCCTACAATGAGCAGTTCTTC	CASSPGWTGGSYNEQFF
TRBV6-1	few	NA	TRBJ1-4	TGTGCCAGCAGTGAAGCGCAGGGACGGAATGAAAAACTGTTTTTT	CASSEAQGRNEKLFF
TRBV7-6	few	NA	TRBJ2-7	TGTGCCAGCCGCCCTCCAGGGGACAACTACGAGCAGTACTTC	CASRPPGDNYEQYF
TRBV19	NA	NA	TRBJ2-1	TGTGCCAGTAGTATAGCACCCAGGGAGCAGTTCTTC	CASSIAPREQFF
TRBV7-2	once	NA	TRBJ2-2	TGTGCCAGCGACAGAGGGAATCAAGAGGGAATCGGGATGGGGGAGCTGTTTTTT	CASDRGNQEGIGMGELFF
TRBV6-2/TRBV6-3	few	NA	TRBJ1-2	TGTGCCAGCAGTTACTTCTCGGACAACAGGCATGGCTACACCTTC	CASSYFSDNRHGYTF
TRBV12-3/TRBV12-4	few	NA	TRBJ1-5	TGTGCCAGCAGTTTACGGGTGGGCCGTCCCCAGCATTTT	CASSLRVGRPQHF
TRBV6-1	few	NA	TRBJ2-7	TGTGCCAGCAGGGAGAATGAGTACGAGCAGTACTTC	CASRENEYEQYF
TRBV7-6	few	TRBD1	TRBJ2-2	TGTGCCAGCAGCTTACCGGGACAGGGGGCGAGCACCGGGGAGCTGTTTTTT	CASSLPGQGASTGELFF
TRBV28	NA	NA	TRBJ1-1	TGTGCCAGCAGTTTATGGGGCTCTGAAGCTTTCTTT	CASSLWGSEAFF
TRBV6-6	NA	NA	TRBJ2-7	TGTGCCAGCAGTGTGGCGGGGGACATCTACGAGCAGTACTTC	CASSVAGDIYEQYF
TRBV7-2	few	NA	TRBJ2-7	TGTGCCAGCAGCTGGTCAGGGGAGCAGTACTTC	CASSWSGEQYF
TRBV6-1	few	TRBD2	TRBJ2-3	TGTGCCAGCAGTCAACTAGCGGAACCCACAGATACGCAGTATTTT	CASSQLAEPTDTQYF
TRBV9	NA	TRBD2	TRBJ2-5	TGTGCCAGCAGCGAGGGGACTAGCGTGATTGAGACCCAGTACTTC	CASSEGTSVIETQYF
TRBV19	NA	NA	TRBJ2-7	TGTGCCAGTAGTTTTCGGGAAGGCCTCTCCTACGAGCAGTACTTC	CASSFREGLSYEQYF
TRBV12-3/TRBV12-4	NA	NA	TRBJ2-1	TGTGCCAGCAGTTTGCACACCTACAATGAGCAGTTCTTC	CASSLHTYNEQFF